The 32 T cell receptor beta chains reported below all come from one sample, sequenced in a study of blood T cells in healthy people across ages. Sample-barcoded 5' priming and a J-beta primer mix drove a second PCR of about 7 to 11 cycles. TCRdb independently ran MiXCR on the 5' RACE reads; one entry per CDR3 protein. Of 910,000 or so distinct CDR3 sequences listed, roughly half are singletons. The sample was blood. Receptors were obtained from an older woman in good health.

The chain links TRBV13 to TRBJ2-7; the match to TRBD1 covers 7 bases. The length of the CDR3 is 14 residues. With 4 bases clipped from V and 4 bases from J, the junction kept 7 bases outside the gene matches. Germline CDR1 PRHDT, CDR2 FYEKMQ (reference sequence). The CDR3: CASSSGTDQYEQYF. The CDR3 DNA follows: TGTGCCAGCAGCTCTGGGACAGACCAATACGAGCAGTACTTC.

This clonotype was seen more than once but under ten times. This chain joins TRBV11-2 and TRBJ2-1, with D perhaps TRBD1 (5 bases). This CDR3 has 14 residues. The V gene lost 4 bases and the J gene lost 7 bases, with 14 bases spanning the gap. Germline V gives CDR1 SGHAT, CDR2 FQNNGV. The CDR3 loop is CASSSQRQFNEQFF. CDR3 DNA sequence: TGTGCCAGCAGCTCCCAAAGACAGTTTAATGAGCAGTTCTTC.

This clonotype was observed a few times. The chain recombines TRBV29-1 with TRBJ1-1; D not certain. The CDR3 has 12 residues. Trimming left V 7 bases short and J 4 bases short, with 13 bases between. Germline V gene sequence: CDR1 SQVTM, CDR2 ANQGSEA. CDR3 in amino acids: CSAPGLGTEAFF. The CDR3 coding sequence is TGCAGCGCACCGGGCCTAGGCACTGAAGCTTTCTTT.

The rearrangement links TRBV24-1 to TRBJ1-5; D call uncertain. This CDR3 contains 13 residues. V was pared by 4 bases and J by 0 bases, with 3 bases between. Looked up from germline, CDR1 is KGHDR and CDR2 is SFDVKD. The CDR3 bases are TGTGCCACCAGTGAGTATAGCAATCAGCCCCAGCATTTT. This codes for CATSEYSNQPQHF.

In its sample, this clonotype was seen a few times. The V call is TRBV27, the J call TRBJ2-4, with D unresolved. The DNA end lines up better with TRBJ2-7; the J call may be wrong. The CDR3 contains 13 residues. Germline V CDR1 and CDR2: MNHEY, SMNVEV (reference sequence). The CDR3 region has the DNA TGTGCCAGCAGACCAGGACGGGTCTACGAGCAGTACTTC. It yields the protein CASRPGRVYEQYF.

The CDR3 spells CASSQDRTPPSGRIQNEQFF. Here the CDR3 DNA reads TGTGCCAGCAGCCAAGATCGGACGCCCCCTAGCGGGAGGATTCAGAATGAGCAGTTCTTC. The rearrangement joins TRBV4-2 to TRBJ2-1; 11 bases align to TRBD2. CDR1 and CDR2 (germline): LGHNA, YNFKEQ. The CDR3 consists of 20 residues. V lost 0 bases to trimming and J lost 7 bases; unmatched junction nucleotides: 17.

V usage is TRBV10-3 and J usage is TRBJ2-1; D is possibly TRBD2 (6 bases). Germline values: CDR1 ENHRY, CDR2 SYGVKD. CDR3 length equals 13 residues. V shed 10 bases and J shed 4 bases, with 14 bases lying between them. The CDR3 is CATSGGDYNEQFF. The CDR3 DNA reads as TGTGCCACCAGCGGAGGGGATTACAATGAGCAGTTCTTC.

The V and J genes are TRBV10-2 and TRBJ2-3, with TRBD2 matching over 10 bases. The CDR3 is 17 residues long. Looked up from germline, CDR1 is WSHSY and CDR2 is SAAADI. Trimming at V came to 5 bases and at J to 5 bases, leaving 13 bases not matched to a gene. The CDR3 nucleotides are TGCGCCAGCAGTTGGGGGGTTCTAGCGGGAGTTCTAGATACGCAGTATTTT. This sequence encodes CASSWGVLAGVLDTQYF.

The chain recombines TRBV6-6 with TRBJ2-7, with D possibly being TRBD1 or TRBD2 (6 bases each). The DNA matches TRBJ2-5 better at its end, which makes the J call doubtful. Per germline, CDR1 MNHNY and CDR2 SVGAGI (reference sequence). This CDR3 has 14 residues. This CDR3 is CASRWGAARETQYF. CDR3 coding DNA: TGTGCCAGCAGATGGGGGGCCGCACGAGAGACCCAGTACTTC.

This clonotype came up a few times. The CDR3 region has the DNA TGTGCCAGCAGCTTAGATCCGGGGGAGGTCTACGAGCAGTACTTC. Its protein is CASSLDPGEVYEQYF. The rearrangement links TRBV11-2 to TRBJ2-5; weak D call: TRBD2 (6 bases). The J call may be incorrect, as the DNA end agrees better with TRBJ2-7. Germline V gene lookup returns CDR1 SGHAT and CDR2 FQNNGV. The CDR3 spans 15 residues.

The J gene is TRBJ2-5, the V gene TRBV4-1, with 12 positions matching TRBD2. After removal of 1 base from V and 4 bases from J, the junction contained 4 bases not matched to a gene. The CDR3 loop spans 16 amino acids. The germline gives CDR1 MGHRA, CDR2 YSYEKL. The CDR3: CASSQVRLAGVETQYF. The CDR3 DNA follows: TGCGCCAGCAGCCAAGTTCGACTAGCGGGAGTAGAGACCCAGTACTTC.

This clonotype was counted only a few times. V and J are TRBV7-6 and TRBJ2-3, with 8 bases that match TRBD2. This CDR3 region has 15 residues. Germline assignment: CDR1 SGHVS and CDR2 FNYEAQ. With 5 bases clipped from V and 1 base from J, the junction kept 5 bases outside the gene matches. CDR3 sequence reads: CASSPRREGTDTQYF. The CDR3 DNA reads TGTGCCAGCAGCCCTCGGCGGGAGGGCACAGATACGCAGTATTTT.

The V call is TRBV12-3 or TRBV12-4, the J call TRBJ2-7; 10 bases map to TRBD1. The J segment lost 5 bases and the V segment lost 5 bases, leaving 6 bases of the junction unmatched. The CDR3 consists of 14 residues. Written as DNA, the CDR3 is TGTGCCAGCAGTGGTGCGGGACAGGGGAACGAGCAGTACTTC. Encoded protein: CASSGAGQGNEQYF.

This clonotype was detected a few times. Here the CDR3 reads CSVGPDNYGYTF. The CDR3 region has the DNA TGCAGCGTTGGCCCCGATAACTATGGCTACACCTTC. V and J are TRBV29-1 and TRBJ1-2; D is ambiguous. The V end lost 4 bases, the J end lost 1 base, and 7 bases lay between the germline ends. Germline lookup yields CDR1 SQVTM and CDR2 ANQGSEA. This CDR3 contains 12 residues.

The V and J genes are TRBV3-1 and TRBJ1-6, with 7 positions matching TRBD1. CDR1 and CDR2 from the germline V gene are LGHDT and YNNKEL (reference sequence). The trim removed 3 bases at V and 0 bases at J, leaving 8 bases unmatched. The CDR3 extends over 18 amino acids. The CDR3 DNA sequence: TGTGCCAGCAGCCATCGGGACAGCCTGAGCTCCTATAATTCACCCCTCCACTTT. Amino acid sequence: CASSHRDSLSSYNSPLHF.

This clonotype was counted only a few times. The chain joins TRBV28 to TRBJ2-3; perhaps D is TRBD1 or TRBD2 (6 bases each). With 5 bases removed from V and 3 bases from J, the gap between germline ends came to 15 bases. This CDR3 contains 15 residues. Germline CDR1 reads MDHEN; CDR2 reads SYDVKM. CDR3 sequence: CASSQEGVRTDTQYF. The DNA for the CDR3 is TGTGCCAGCAGTCAGGAGGGGGTGAGGACAGATACGCAGTATTTT.

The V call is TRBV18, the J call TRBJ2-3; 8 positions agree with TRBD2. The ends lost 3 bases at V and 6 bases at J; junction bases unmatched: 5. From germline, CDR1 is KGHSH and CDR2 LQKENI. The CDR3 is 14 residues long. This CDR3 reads CASSPVAGWDTQYF. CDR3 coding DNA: TGTGCCAGCTCACCCGTAGCGGGATGGGATACGCAGTATTTT.

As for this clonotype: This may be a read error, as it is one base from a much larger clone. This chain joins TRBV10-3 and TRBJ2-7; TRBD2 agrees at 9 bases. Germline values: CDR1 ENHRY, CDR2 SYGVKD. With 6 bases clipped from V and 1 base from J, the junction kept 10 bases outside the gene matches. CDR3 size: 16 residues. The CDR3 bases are TGTGCCATCAGGGTGGGACCAGCGGGAGGTTCCTACGAGCAGTACTTC. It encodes CAIRVGPAGGSYEQYF.

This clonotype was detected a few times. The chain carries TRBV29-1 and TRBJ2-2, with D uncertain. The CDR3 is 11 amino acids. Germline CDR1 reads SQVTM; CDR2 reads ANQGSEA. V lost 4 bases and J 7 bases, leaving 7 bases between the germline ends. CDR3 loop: CSVGRDGELFF. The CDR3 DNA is TGCAGCGTTGGAAGGGACGGGGAGCTGTTTTTT.

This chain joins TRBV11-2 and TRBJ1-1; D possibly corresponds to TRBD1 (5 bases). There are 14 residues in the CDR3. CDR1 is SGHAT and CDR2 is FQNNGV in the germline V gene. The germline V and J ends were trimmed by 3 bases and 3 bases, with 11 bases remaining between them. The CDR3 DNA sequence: TGTGCCAGCAGCTTCTGGGAAGGGGACACTGAAGCTTTCTTT. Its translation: CASSFWEGDTEAFF.

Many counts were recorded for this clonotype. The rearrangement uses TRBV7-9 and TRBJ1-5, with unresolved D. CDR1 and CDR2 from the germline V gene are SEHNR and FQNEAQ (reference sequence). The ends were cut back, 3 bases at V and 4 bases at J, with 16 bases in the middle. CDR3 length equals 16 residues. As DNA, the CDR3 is TGTGCCAGCAGCTTGGGCAGAATAGGACGGAATCAGCCCCAGCATTTT. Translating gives CASSLGRIGRNQPQHF.

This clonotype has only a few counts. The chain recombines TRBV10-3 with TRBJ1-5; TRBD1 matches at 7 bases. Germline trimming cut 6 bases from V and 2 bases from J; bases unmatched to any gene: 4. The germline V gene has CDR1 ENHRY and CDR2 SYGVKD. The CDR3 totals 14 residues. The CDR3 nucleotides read TGTGCCATCAGCAGGGGGGCGGGCAATCAGCCCCAGCATTTT. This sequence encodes CAISRGAGNQPQHF.

In DNA, the CDR3 is TGTGCCAGCAGCTTGGCGGGGTTCGGGAATGAGCAGTTCTTC. Translated: CASSLAGFGNEQFF. The chain couples TRBV7-9 to TRBJ2-1; possibly TRBD2 for D (6 bases). The V end was cut by 3 bases, the J end by 7 bases, with 13 bases between. Germline assignment: CDR1 SEHNR and CDR2 FQNEAQ (reference sequence). The CDR3 has 14 residues.

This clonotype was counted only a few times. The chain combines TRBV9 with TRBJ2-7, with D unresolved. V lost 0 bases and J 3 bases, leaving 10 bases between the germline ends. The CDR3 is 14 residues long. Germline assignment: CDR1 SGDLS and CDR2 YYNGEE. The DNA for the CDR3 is TGTGCCAGCAGCGTAGGTATAGGCAACTACGAGCAGTACTTC. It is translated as CASSVGIGNYEQYF.

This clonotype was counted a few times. The CDR3 nucleotides are TGTGCCATCAGAAGACAGGGGGCTGGCACCTACGAGCAGTACTTC. Protein: CAIRRQGAGTYEQYF. V and J are TRBV10-3 and TRBJ2-7; TRBD1 matches 10 bases. The germline gives CDR1 ENHRY, CDR2 SYGVKD. Trimming removed 6 bases from V and 2 bases from J; junction bases left unmatched: 7. This CDR3 has 15 residues.

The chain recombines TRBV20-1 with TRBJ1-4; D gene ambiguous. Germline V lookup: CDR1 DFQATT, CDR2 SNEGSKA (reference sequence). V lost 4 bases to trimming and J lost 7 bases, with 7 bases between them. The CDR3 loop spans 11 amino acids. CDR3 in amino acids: CSAIYLEKLFF. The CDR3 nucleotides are TGCAGTGCTATTTATCTTGAAAAACTGTTTTTT.

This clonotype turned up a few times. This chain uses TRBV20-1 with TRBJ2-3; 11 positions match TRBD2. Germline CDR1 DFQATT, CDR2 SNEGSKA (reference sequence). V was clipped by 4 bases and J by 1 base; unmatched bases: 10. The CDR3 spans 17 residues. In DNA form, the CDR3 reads TGCAGTGCTACGACTAGCGGGATCTCCCCAGGCACAGATACGCAGTATTTT. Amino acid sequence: CSATTSGISPGTDTQYF.

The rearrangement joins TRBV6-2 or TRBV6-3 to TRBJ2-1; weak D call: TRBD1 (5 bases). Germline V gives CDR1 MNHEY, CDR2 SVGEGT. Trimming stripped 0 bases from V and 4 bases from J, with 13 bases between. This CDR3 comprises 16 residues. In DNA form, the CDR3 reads TGTGCCAGCAGTTACTCTCCCAGGACACCTTACAATGAGCAGTTCTTC. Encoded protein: CASSYSPRTPYNEQFF.

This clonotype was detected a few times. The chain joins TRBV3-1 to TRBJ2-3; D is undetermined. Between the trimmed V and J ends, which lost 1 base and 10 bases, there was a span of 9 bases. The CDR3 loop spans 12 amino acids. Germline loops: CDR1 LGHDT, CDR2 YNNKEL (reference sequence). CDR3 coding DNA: TGTGCCAGCAGCCAAGTGCGCGGCCCGCAGTATTTT. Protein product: CASSQVRGPQYF.

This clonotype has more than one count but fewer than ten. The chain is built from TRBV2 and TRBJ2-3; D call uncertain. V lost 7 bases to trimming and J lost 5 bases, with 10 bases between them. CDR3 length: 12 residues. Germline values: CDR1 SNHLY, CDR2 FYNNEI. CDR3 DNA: TGTGCCAGCATTGGGCGAGGAGATACGCAGTATTTT. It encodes CASIGRGDTQYF.

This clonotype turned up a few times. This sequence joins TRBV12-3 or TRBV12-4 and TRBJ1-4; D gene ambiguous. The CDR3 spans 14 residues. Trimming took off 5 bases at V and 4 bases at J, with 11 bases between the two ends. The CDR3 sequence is CASSVSGRNEKLFF. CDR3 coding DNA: TGTGCCAGCAGTGTAAGTGGACGTAATGAAAAACTGTTTTTT.

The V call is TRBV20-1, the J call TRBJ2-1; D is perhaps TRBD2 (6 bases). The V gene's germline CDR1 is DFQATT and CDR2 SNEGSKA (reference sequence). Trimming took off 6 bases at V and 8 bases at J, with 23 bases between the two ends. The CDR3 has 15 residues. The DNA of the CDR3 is TGCAGTGCCGGAGAGGTGTTAGAGGAGGGCCATGAGCAGTTCTTC. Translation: CSAGEVLEEGHEQFF.